A selection of T cell receptor beta chains follows, all from one sample in a study of CD8 T cells in ankylosing spondylitis. TCRdb re-called the 5' RACE reads through MiXCR, storing one row per CDR3 protein. Among about 250,000 distinct CDR3 sequences listed, 18% were seen once. Sequenced: blood, either unsorted or a sorted T cell fraction (not recorded which). The receptors here all came from a male donor with ankylosing spondylitis or in good health (not recorded which). The CDR3 runs from the conserved cysteine through the conserved F or W. Each record gives: CDR3 DNA, CDR3 protein, clone size, J gene, D gene, V gene. The D gene is left open where the match is weak. Part of the rows lack a size; the others show once, few, many or a class for expanded clones.

TGCAGCGTTGAAGGGGATAGTGAGCAGTTCTTC	CSVEGDSEQFF	NA	TRBJ2-1	NA	TRBV29-1
TGCGCCAGCAGCCAAGAGGGAAGGGTGGAGACCCAGTACTTC	CASSQEGRVETQYF	many	TRBJ2-5	NA	TRBV4-1
TGTGCCAGCAGCCGCCCCGACCATGAGCAGTTCTTC	CASSRPDHEQFF	many	TRBJ2-1	NA	TRBV12-3/TRBV12-4
TGCAGTGCTATCTATTTAGGGTCGGCGGGTATCGGTGAGCAGTTCTTC	CSAIYLGSAGIGEQFF	NA	TRBJ2-1	NA	TRBV20-1
TGTGCCAGCAGCATCGGGGCCCCTTACAATGAGCAGTTCTTC	CASSIGAPYNEQFF	few	TRBJ2-1	NA	TRBV27
TGTGCCATCAGTGAGGGGGGTCAGGGGGCCGGGGGGTACGAGCAGTACTTC	CAISEGGQGAGGYEQYF	few	TRBJ2-7	NA	TRBV10-3
TGCGCCAGCAGTGCGACCCCTGACCTTTACAATGAGCAGTTCTTC	CASSATPDLYNEQFF	NA	TRBJ2-1	NA	TRBV10-2
TGCGCCAGCAGCTTGCTTCCGGGGACAGTCCAAGAGACCCAGTACTTC	CASSLLPGTVQETQYF	NA	TRBJ2-5	TRBD1	TRBV5-1
TGTGCCAGCAGGGAGACTGAGGGTGGCTATGGCTACACCTTC	CASRETEGGYGYTF	NA	TRBJ1-2	NA	TRBV27
TGTGCCAGCAGTTTATATCAGGGACGAAACAATGAGCAGTTCTTC	CASSLYQGRNNEQFF	few	TRBJ2-1	NA	TRBV12-3/TRBV12-4
TGCGCCAGCAGCAGACCCGGGACTAGCGGACAAGAGACCCAGTACTTC	CASSRPGTSGQETQYF	NA	TRBJ2-5	TRBD2	TRBV4-1
TGTGCCAGCAGTTCAGACAGCAGTTCCTACAATGAGCAGTTCTTC	CASSSDSSSYNEQFF	few	TRBJ2-1	NA	TRBV27
TGCAGTGCTAGAGGCGCCCCGGGACTAGCGGGAATTTTAGCCGGGGAGCTGTTTTTT	CSARGAPGLAGILAGELFF	NA	TRBJ2-2	TRBD2	TRBV20-1
TGTGCCAGCAGTGAAGCGCTTAGGCTAGCCGGTGGTCTCGAGCAGTACTTC	CASSEALRLAGGLEQYF	NA	TRBJ2-7	NA	TRBV2
TGCAGCGTGACTAGCGGGAGGGCCCGTGAGCAGTTCTTC	CSVTSGRAREQFF	many	TRBJ2-1	TRBD2	TRBV29-1
TGTGCCAGCAGTGAATACGTTGCGAACACCGGGGAGCTGTTTTTT	CASSEYVANTGELFF	few	TRBJ2-2	NA	TRBV2
TGTGCCAGCAGTTACTCGAGGGACGACAGCACAGATACGCAGTATTTT	CASSYSRDDSTDTQYF	NA	TRBJ2-3	NA	TRBV6-5
TGTGCCAGCAGCGATAGACGAGACGAGCAGTACTTC	CASSDRRDEQYF	NA	TRBJ2-7	NA	TRBV7-6
TGTGCCAGCAGCCAAGAGGATTCGCTAGCGGGAGACGAGCAGTACTTC	CASSQEDSLAGDEQYF	once	TRBJ2-7	TRBD2	TRBV4-2
TGTGCCTTCAGTTTCGGGCAGGCACCTCGCGCGAACACCGGGGAGCTGTTTTTT	CAFSFGQAPRANTGELFF	few	TRBJ2-2	NA	TRBV12-3/TRBV12-4
TGTGCCAGCAGTGAACAGCCTAGCGGGAGTCTTTACAATGAGCAGTTCTTC	CASSEQPSGSLYNEQFF	NA	TRBJ2-1	TRBD2	TRBV2
TGTGCCAGCAGTTATACCCCAACTACAGGGGGCACTGAAGCTTTCTTT	CASSYTPTTGGTEAFF	NA	TRBJ1-1	TRBD1	TRBV6-5
TGTGCCAGCAGCCCACTGAGGGGAGGTGGGACTACGGACAATGAGCAGTTCTTC	CASSPLRGGGTTDNEQFF	NA	TRBJ2-1	TRBD2	TRBV12-3/TRBV12-4
TGTGCCAGCAGCCCCGGGACTAGCGGCTACGAGCAGTACTTC	CASSPGTSGYEQYF	many	TRBJ2-7	TRBD2	TRBV27
TGTGCCAGCCAAGCAACTAGCACAGATACGCAGTATTTT	CASQATSTDTQYF	NA	TRBJ2-3	NA	TRBV6-1
TGTGCCAGCAGTGACCACGGGGGGAACACCGGGGAGCTGTTTTTT	CASSDHGGNTGELFF	many	TRBJ2-2	NA	TRBV6-4